The 17 T cell receptor beta chains below were found in one sample sequenced in a study of blood T cell repertoires in COVID-19. TCRdb keeps only in-frame clones here, not all; method: immunoSEQ multiplex PCR. The sample records approximately 200,000 clones, around 84% being singletons. Sequenced input: peripheral blood. These receptors were taken from a man between 45 and 60 years old who had recovered from COVID-19.

This chain links TRBV7-6 with TRBJ2-5; 12 positions match TRBD2. This CDR3 comprises 17 residues. The germline gives CDR1 SGHVS, CDR2 FNYEAQ. V was clipped by 1 base and J by 2 bases; unmatched bases: 5. CDR3 nucleotide sequence: TGTGCCAGCAGCTTAGGAAGGACTAGCGGGGCTCAAGAGACCCAGTACTTC. Amino acids: CASSLGRTSGAQETQYF.

The chain has TRBV29-1 and TRBJ2-5; TRBD2 matches at 11 bases. The J segment lost 6 bases and the V segment lost 6 bases, leaving 12 bases of the junction unmatched. The CDR3 sequence is 15 residues long. Germline values: CDR1 SQVTM, CDR2 ANQGSEA. The CDR3: CSVDELAGVWKTQYF. CDR3 DNA sequence: TGCAGCGTCGACGAACTAGCGGGAGTCTGGAAGACCCAGTACTTC.

V and J are TRBV28 and TRBJ1-4; D uncertain. Germline V gene sequence: CDR1 MDHEN, CDR2 SYDVKM. CDR3 length: 13 amino acids. Trimming cost V 5 bases and J 5 bases, with 9 bases left between them. The DNA for the CDR3 is TGTGCCAGCAGTGGAGATATCAATGAAAAACTGTTTTTT. Translating gives CASSGDINEKLFF.

The V gene is TRBV28, the J gene TRBJ1-5; maybe TRBD1 (5 bases). From germline, CDR1 is MDHEN and CDR2 SYDVKM. The CDR3 runs 15 residues. Trimming stripped 7 bases from V and 6 bases from J, with 19 bases between. The CDR3 DNA is TGTGCCAGCACCAACTCAAGGGGCGCCGGTCAGCCCCAGCATTTT. It specifies CASTNSRGAGQPQHF.

The CDR3, as DNA: TGTGCCAGCAGTTTAGGGCGGGACAGAAGGGCAGATACGCAGTATTTT. Translation gives CASSLGRDRRADTQYF. V and J are TRBV27 and TRBJ2-3, with D possibly matching TRBD1 (7 bases). CDR1 and CDR2 (germline): MNHEY, SMNVEV (reference sequence). Deletions cut 2 bases from V and 4 bases from J, with 16 bases between. The CDR3 has 16 residues.

V gene TRBV2 combines with J gene TRBJ2-1, with 10 bases that match TRBD2. Germline-derived CDR1 and CDR2 are SNHLY and FYNNEI. The CDR3 spans 17 residues. J was trimmed by 1 base and V by 2 bases; bases with no gene match: 5. Written as DNA, the CDR3 is TGTGCCAGCAGTGAAATAAGGACTAGCGGTTCCTACAATGAGCAGTTCTTC. Amino acid sequence: CASSEIRTSGSYNEQFF.

The chain employs TRBV18 and TRBJ2-5, with D tentatively TRBD1 (5 bases). CDR1 is KGHSH and CDR2 is LQKENI in the germline V gene. This CDR3 region has 14 residues. Trimming left V 4 bases short and J 3 bases short, with 12 bases between. Written as DNA, the CDR3 is TGTGCCAGCTCACTAAACAAGGGGAAAGAGACCCAGTACTTC. Translated: CASSLNKGKETQYF.

A remark on this clone: The sample contains more than one DNA sequence encoding this CDR3. The chain employs TRBV28 and TRBJ2-2; D is unclear. CDR1 and CDR2 from the germline V gene are MDHEN and SYDVKM. The V and J ends lost 5 bases and 4 bases respectively, with 2 bases between them. This CDR3 has 11 residues. CDR3 region: CASSLTGELFF. CDR3 sequence (DNA): TGTGCCAGCAGTCTCACCGGGGAGCTGTTTTTT. Using reference TRBV28 and TRBJ2-2 for the parts outside the CDR3, the full variable domain is DVKVTQSSRYLVKRTGEKVFLECVQDMDHENMFWYRQDPGLGLRLIYFSYDVKMKEKGDIPEGYSVSREKKERFSLILESASTNQTSMYLCASSLTGELFFGEGSRLTVL.

This clone was detected ten times or more. The V call is TRBV6-6, the J call TRBJ2-7, with D perhaps TRBD1 (5 bases). Trimming pared 6 bases from V and 5 bases from J, leaving 14 bases between. This CDR3 comprises 13 residues. CDR1 and CDR2 from the germline V gene are MNHNY and SVGAGI (reference sequence). The CDR3, as DNA: TGTGCCAGCAGCCAACGACAGTACCACGAGCAGTACTTC. This translates into CASSQRQYHEQYF.

The gene calls are TRBV19 and TRBJ2-3; D is undetermined. This CDR3 spans 14 amino acids. V was trimmed by 3 bases and J by 5 bases, leaving 12 bases between them. The germline gives CDR1 LNHDA, CDR2 SQIVND (reference sequence). CDR3 DNA sequence: TGTGCCAGTAGTATGGGCCAATATAGAGATACGCAGTATTTT. Translation gives CASSMGQYRDTQYF.

The chain employs TRBV3-1 (or the pseudogene TRBV3-2) and TRBJ2-7; 8 bases align to TRBD2. With 2 bases clipped from V and 2 bases from J, the junction kept 5 bases outside the gene matches. CDR3 length equals 15 residues. Germline loops: CDR1 LGHDT, CDR2 YNNKEL (reference sequence). The CDR3 DNA reads TGTGCCAGCAGCCAACACGGGAGGGGGACCTACGAGCAGTACTTC. Translating it yields CASSQHGRGTYEQYF.

The rearrangement links TRBV29-1 to TRBJ2-5; D might be TRBD1 (6 bases). V gave up 0 bases and J gave up 4 bases, with 21 bases separating them. The CDR3 consists of 17 residues. Germline CDR1 and CDR2: SQVTM and ANQGSEA. CDR3 in amino acids: CSVEDSQGPLWGETQYF. CDR3 bases: TGCAGCGTTGAAGATTCGCAGGGGCCCCTCTGGGGAGAGACCCAGTACTTC.

V and J are TRBV5-8 and TRBJ1-5; D is possibly TRBD1 (5 bases). CDR1 and CDR2 from the germline V gene are SGHTS and YDEGEE. V was trimmed by 0 bases and J by 7 bases, leaving 11 bases between them. CDR3 size: 14 residues. In nucleotides, the CDR3 is TGTGCCAGCAGCTTGGCCGGGGGGGGGCAGCCCCAGCATTTT. Translating it yields CASSLAGGGQPQHF.

This rearrangement joins TRBV5-5 to TRBJ2-2; TRBD2 agrees at 11 bases. This CDR3 region has 16 residues. Germline values: CDR1 SGHKS, CDR2 YYEKEE (reference sequence). V lost 4 bases and J lost 3; bases outside the gene matches: 5. The CDR3 loop reads CASSRTSGSYTGELFF. CDR3 nucleotide sequence: TGTGCCAGCAGCCGAACTAGCGGGAGCTACACCGGGGAGCTGTTTTTT.

This chain joins TRBV5-1 and TRBJ1-5; no firm D call. Trimming removed 4 bases from V and 2 bases from J, with 7 bases in between. The CDR3 is 13 residues long. The germline gives CDR1 SGHRS, CDR2 YFSETQ. CDR3 coding DNA: TGCGCCAGCAGCCCTGAGGGCAATCAGCCCCAGCATTTT. It codes for CASSPEGNQPQHF.

The chain is built from TRBV7-9 and TRBJ1-1; 8 bases match TRBD1. The CDR3 consists of 13 residues. Germline CDR1 reads SEHNR; CDR2 reads FQNEAQ (reference sequence). The V and J ends lost 8 bases and 11 bases, in that order; junction bases with no gene match: 13. The DNA of the CDR3 is TGTGCCAGCGGTTCGGACAGGGAGTTTACTGCTTTCTTT. It translates to CASGSDREFTAFF. Full variable domain (outside the CDR3, taken from reference TRBV7-9 and TRBJ1-1): DTGVSQNPRHKITKRGQNVTFRCDPISEHNRLYWYRQTLGQGPEFLTYFQNEAQLEKSRLLSDRFSAERPKGSFSTLEIQRTEQGDSAMYLCASGSDREFTAFFGQGTRLTVV.

The chain uses TRBV6-5 and TRBJ1-3; maybe TRBD1 (5 bases). CDR1 is MNHEY and CDR2 is SVGAGI in the germline V gene. V lost 5 bases, J lost 3 bases, and 11 bases lay in between. The CDR3 totals 14 residues. The CDR3, as DNA: TGTGCCAGCAGTATGACAGTTCTTGGAAACACCATATATTTT. Translation: CASSMTVLGNTIYF.